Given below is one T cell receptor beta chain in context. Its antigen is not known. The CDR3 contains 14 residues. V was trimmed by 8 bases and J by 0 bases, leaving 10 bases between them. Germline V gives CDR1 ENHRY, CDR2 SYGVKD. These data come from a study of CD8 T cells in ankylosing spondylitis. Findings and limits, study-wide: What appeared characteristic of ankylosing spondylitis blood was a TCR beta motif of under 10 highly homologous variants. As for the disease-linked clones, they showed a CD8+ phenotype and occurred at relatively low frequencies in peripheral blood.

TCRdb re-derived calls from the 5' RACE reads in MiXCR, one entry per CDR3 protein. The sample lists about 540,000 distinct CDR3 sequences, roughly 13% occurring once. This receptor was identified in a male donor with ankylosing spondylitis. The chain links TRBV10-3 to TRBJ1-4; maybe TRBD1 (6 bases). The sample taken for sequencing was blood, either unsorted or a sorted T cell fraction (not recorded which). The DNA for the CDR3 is TGTGCCATCTACAGGGACGCAACTAATGAAAAACTGTTTTTT. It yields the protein CAIYRDATNEKLFF.